This is a list of T cell receptor beta chains from one sample in a study of T cell responses to AZD1222 COVID-19 vaccine. The method was immunoSEQ multiplex PCR; TCRdb's version includes in-frame clones alone and lacks a portion of them. Of approximately 100,000 clones detected, approximately 96% appear once; the ten largest clones hold 2% to 2.5%. Sequenced here: peripheral blood, sampled on day 0 of AZD1222 vaccination. The receptors originated from an adult in good health. Each CDR3 is given with its conserved first and last residue. The D gene is left open where the match is weak. Clone size is shown for a subset of rows, as once, few, many or a class of expanded clone.

J gene: TRBJ1-5; clone size: -; V gene: TRBV6-5; D gene: -; CDR3 protein: CASGFNQPQHF; CDR3 DNA: TGTGCCAGCGGATTCAATCAGCCCCAGCATTTT
J gene: TRBJ1-2; clone size: -; V gene: TRBV9; D gene: -; CDR3 protein: CASSSRDNYGYTF; CDR3 DNA: TGTGCCAGCAGCTCCCGGGACAACTATGGCTACACCTTC
J gene: TRBJ2-6; clone size: once; V gene: TRBV5-1; D gene: -; CDR3 protein: CASSLDKSSGANVLTF; CDR3 DNA: TGCGCCAGCAGCTTGGACAAGAGCTCTGGGGCCAACGTCCTGACTTTC
J gene: TRBJ2-3; clone size: -; V gene: TRBV3-1/TRBV3-2; D gene: TRBD2; CDR3 protein: CASSQDGPRRLAASTDTQYF; CDR3 DNA: TGTGCCAGCAGCCAAGATGGCCCCCGTCGACTAGCAGCTAGCACAGATACGCAGTATTTT
J gene: TRBJ2-4; clone size: -; V gene: TRBV24-1; D gene: TRBD2; CDR3 protein: CATSESPTSGKEGYIQYF; CDR3 DNA: TGTGCCACCAGTGAATCACCGACTAGCGGAAAAGAGGGGTACATTCAGTACTTC
J gene: TRBJ1-4; clone size: -; V gene: TRBV7-2; D gene: -; CDR3 protein: CASSGPTAPRGEKLFF; CDR3 DNA: TGTGCCAGCAGCGGCCCGACAGCCCCCCGGGGTGAAAAACTGTTTTTT
J gene: TRBJ1-2; clone size: -; V gene: TRBV27; D gene: -; CDR3 protein: CASRDADRTNYGYTF; CDR3 DNA: TGTGCCAGCAGGGACGCTGACAGGACAAACTATGGCTACACCTTC
J gene: TRBJ1-1; clone size: -; V gene: TRBV21-1; D gene: -; CDR3 protein: CASSPLEGWDTEAFF; CDR3 DNA: TGTGCCAGCAGCCCCCTGGAGGGGTGGGACACTGAAGCTTTCTTT
J gene: TRBJ1-6; clone size: -; V gene: TRBV4-1; D gene: -; CDR3 protein: CASSQGPFGSSPLHF; CDR3 DNA: TGCGCCAGCAGCCAAGGTCCCTTCGGGAGTTCACCCCTCCACTTT
J gene: TRBJ2-2; clone size: -; V gene: TRBV11-2; D gene: -; CDR3 protein: CASSWTENTGELFF; CDR3 DNA: TGTGCCAGCAGCTGGACAGAGAACACCGGGGAGCTGTTTTTT
J gene: TRBJ2-7; clone size: -; V gene: TRBV27; D gene: TRBD1; CDR3 protein: CASSLLRDSSYEQYF; CDR3 DNA: TGTGCCAGCAGTCTCCTCCGGGACAGCTCCTACGAGCAGTACTTC
J gene: TRBJ1-3; clone size: -; V gene: TRBV5-3; D gene: -; CDR3 protein: CARSMGGRNTIYF; CDR3 DNA: TGTGCCAGAAGCATGGGGGGCAGAAACACCATATATTTT
J gene: TRBJ1-1; clone size: -; V gene: TRBV7-9; D gene: -; CDR3 protein: CATYWMDTEAFF; CDR3 DNA: TGTGCCACCTATTGGATGGACACTGAAGCTTTCTTT
J gene: TRBJ1-5; clone size: -; V gene: TRBV12-5; D gene: TRBD1; CDR3 protein: CASGKNTGGHQPQHF; CDR3 DNA: TGTGCTAGTGGTAAGAATACAGGGGGGCATCAGCCCCAGCATTTT
J gene: TRBJ1-2; clone size: -; V gene: TRBV18; D gene: TRBD1; CDR3 protein: CASSPGPRTGGVGYTF; CDR3 DNA: TGTGCCAGCTCACCAGGGCCCCGGACAGGGGGCGTGGGCTACACCTTC
J gene: TRBJ2-1; clone size: once; V gene: TRBV15; D gene: -; CDR3 protein: CATSRDYGREFF; CDR3 DNA: TGTGCCACCAGCAGAGATTATGGCAGGGAGTTCTTC
J gene: TRBJ2-5; clone size: -; V gene: TRBV7-8; D gene: -; CDR3 protein: CASSLGLAGTQETQYF; CDR3 DNA: TGTGCCAGCAGCTTAGGTTTGGCAGGTACACAAGAGACCCAGTACTTC
J gene: TRBJ2-5; clone size: -; V gene: TRBV5-1; D gene: -; CDR3 protein: CATRGSVEETQYF; CDR3 DNA: TGCGCCACCAGGGGATCGGTGGAAGAGACCCAGTACTTC
J gene: TRBJ2-5; clone size: -; V gene: TRBV5-4; D gene: -; CDR3 protein: CASSGRQAEETQYF; CDR3 DNA: TGTGCCAGCAGCGGCCGACAGGCTGAAGAGACCCAGTACTTC
J gene: TRBJ1-1; clone size: -; V gene: TRBV18; D gene: -; CDR3 protein: CASSPGQDAGNTEAFF; CDR3 DNA: TGTGCCAGCTCTCCGGGGCAGGACGCAGGGAACACTGAAGCTTTCTTT
J gene: TRBJ1-2; clone size: -; V gene: TRBV5-4; D gene: -; CDR3 protein: CASSGRPGTFYGYTF; CDR3 DNA: TGTGCCAGCAGTGGACGCCCAGGGACCTTCTATGGCTACACCTTC
J gene: TRBJ2-7; clone size: -; V gene: TRBV3-1/TRBV3-2; D gene: TRBD1; CDR3 protein: CASSQDQAGGEQYF; CDR3 DNA: TGTGCCAGCAGCCAAGATCAGGCAGGGGGCGAGCAGTACTTC
J gene: TRBJ2-3; clone size: -; V gene: TRBV2; D gene: -; CDR3 protein: CASSRGETDTQYF; CDR3 DNA: TGTGCCAGCAGCCGAGGGGAGACAGATACGCAGTATTTT
J gene: TRBJ1-1; clone size: -; V gene: TRBV27; D gene: -; CDR3 protein: CASSLTLRGREAFF; CDR3 DNA: TGTGCCAGCAGTTTAACTTTACGGGGGCGTGAAGCTTTCTTT
J gene: TRBJ1-2; clone size: -; V gene: TRBV28; D gene: -; CDR3 protein: CASSPSRFPSGYTF; CDR3 DNA: TGTGCCAGCAGTCCGAGTCGGTTCCCTAGCGGCTACACCTTC
J gene: TRBJ2-2; clone size: -; V gene: TRBV7-9; D gene: -; CDR3 protein: CASSLSSLTRTGELFF; CDR3 DNA: TGTGCCAGCAGCTTATCTTCCCTGACTAGGACCGGGGAGCTGTTTTTT
J gene: TRBJ2-1; clone size: once; V gene: TRBV24-1; D gene: -; CDR3 protein: CATSDLDINEQFF; CDR3 DNA: TGTGCCACCAGTGATTTAGATATCAATGAGCAGTTCTTC
J gene: TRBJ1-6; clone size: -; V gene: TRBV30; D gene: -; CDR3 protein: CAWSVVTGISTSYNSPLHF; CDR3 DNA: TGTGCCTGGAGTGTGGTAACAGGGATAAGTACCTCCTATAATTCACCCCTCCACTTT
J gene: TRBJ1-1; clone size: -; V gene: TRBV19; D gene: TRBD1; CDR3 protein: CASNTGGGRTEAFF; CDR3 DNA: TGTGCCAGTAATACAGGGGGCGGTAGGACTGAAGCTTTCTTT
J gene: TRBJ1-4; clone size: -; V gene: TRBV7-3; D gene: -; CDR3 protein: CASSSHTGGAEKLFF; CDR3 DNA: TGTGCCAGCAGCTCCCACACCGGGGGCGCGGAAAAACTGTTTTTT
J gene: TRBJ1-3; clone size: -; V gene: TRBV3-1/TRBV3-2; D gene: -; CDR3 protein: CASSQVGGNTIYF; CDR3 DNA: TGTGCCAGCAGCCAAGTGGGTGGAAACACCATATATTTT
J gene: TRBJ2-7; clone size: -; V gene: TRBV5-1; D gene: -; CDR3 protein: CASSPTVGGRDGPAYEQYF; CDR3 DNA: TGCGCCAGCAGCCCAACGGTCGGGGGCCGGGACGGTCCAGCCTACGAGCAGTACTTC
J gene: TRBJ1-1; clone size: -; V gene: TRBV24-1; D gene: -; CDR3 protein: CATSDSSTGIPEAFF; CDR3 DNA: TGTGCCACCAGTGATTCAAGCACAGGGATCCCTGAAGCTTTCTTT
J gene: TRBJ2-5; clone size: -; V gene: TRBV27; D gene: TRBD1; CDR3 protein: CASSRQGASIRRETQYF; CDR3 DNA: TGTGCCAGCAGCAGACAGGGGGCATCGATCAGAAGGGAGACCCAGTACTTC
J gene: TRBJ2-1; clone size: -; V gene: TRBV14; D gene: -; CDR3 protein: CASSPVAHEQFF; CDR3 DNA: TGTGCCAGCAGCCCAGTGGCCCATGAGCAGTTCTTC
J gene: TRBJ2-7; clone size: -; V gene: TRBV27; D gene: -; CDR3 protein: CASGPGSYEQYF; CDR3 DNA: TGTGCCAGCGGTCCAGGGTCCTACGAGCAGTACTTC
J gene: TRBJ1-6; clone size: -; V gene: TRBV3-1/TRBV3-2; D gene: -; CDR3 protein: CASSQGTGYSPLHF; CDR3 DNA: TGTGCCAGCAGCCAAGGGACGGGCTATTCACCCCTCCACTTT
J gene: TRBJ2-1; clone size: -; V gene: TRBV19; D gene: -; CDR3 protein: CASSPDRAAYNEQFF; CDR3 DNA: TGTGCCAGTAGTCCAGACCGGGCAGCCTACAATGAGCAGTTCTTC
J gene: TRBJ1-5; clone size: -; V gene: TRBV18; D gene: -; CDR3 protein: CASSQRTERSNQPQHF; CDR3 DNA: TGTGCCAGCTCACAACGAACCGAAAGAAGCAATCAGCCCCAGCATTTT
J gene: TRBJ2-5; clone size: -; V gene: TRBV7-7; D gene: -; CDR3 protein: CASSFGSGLSRETQYF; CDR3 DNA: TGTGCTAGCAGCTTTGGGTCGGGGCTGAGCCGAGAGACCCAGTACTTC
J gene: TRBJ1-5; clone size: -; V gene: TRBV19; D gene: -; CDR3 protein: CASKIGAHQPQHF; CDR3 DNA: TGTGCCAGTAAGATTGGAGCCCATCAGCCCCAGCATTTT
J gene: TRBJ2-7; clone size: -; V gene: TRBV5-8; D gene: TRBD2; CDR3 protein: CASSSTGRGDSYEQYF; CDR3 DNA: TGTGCCAGCAGCAGTACCGGCCGGGGGGACTCCTACGAGCAGTACTTC
J gene: TRBJ2-1; clone size: -; V gene: TRBV7-9; D gene: -; CDR3 protein: CASSLVAVSYNEQFF; CDR3 DNA: TGTGCCAGCAGCTTAGTAGCCGTATCCTACAATGAGCAGTTCTTC
J gene: TRBJ1-3; clone size: -; V gene: TRBV19; D gene: -; CDR3 protein: CASRAGLSLSGNTIYF; CDR3 DNA: TGTGCCAGCCGGGCGGGGCTTTCACTCTCTGGAAACACCATATATTTT
J gene: TRBJ2-3; clone size: -; V gene: TRBV12-3/TRBV12-4; D gene: -; CDR3 protein: CATHGASTDTQYF; CDR3 DNA: TGTGCCACCCACGGGGCTAGCACAGATACGCAGTATTTT
J gene: TRBJ2-3; clone size: -; V gene: TRBV7-2; D gene: -; CDR3 protein: CASSFRSSAYNPTDTQYF; CDR3 DNA: TGTGCCAGCAGCTTCCGATCGTCCGCGTATAATCCCACAGATACGCAGTATTTT
J gene: TRBJ1-3; clone size: -; V gene: TRBV6-5; D gene: TRBD1; CDR3 protein: CASIRTGGAGNTIYF; CDR3 DNA: TGTGCCAGCATTCGGACAGGCGGCGCTGGAAACACCATATATTTT
J gene: TRBJ1-2; clone size: once; V gene: TRBV4-2; D gene: -; CDR3 protein: CASSQDLSERYTF; CDR3 DNA: TGTGCCAGCAGCCAGGATTTGAGCGAACGCTACACCTTC
J gene: TRBJ1-2; clone size: -; V gene: TRBV28; D gene: -; CDR3 protein: CASTRNYGYTF; CDR3 DNA: TGTGCCAGCACCCGCAACTATGGCTACACCTTC
J gene: TRBJ1-1; clone size: once; V gene: TRBV2; D gene: -; CDR3 protein: CASSEPGFYTEAFF; CDR3 DNA: TGTGCCAGCAGTGAACCGGGCTTTTACACTGAAGCTTTCTTT
J gene: TRBJ1-5; clone size: -; V gene: TRBV10-3; D gene: -; CDR3 protein: CAISDSGVAGQPQHF; CDR3 DNA: TGTGCCATCAGTGATTCGGGGGTTGCGGGTCAGCCCCAGCATTTT
J gene: TRBJ1-2; clone size: -; V gene: TRBV29-1; D gene: -; CDR3 protein: CSVESGFYGYTF; CDR3 DNA: TGCAGCGTTGAGTCAGGATTCTATGGCTACACCTTC